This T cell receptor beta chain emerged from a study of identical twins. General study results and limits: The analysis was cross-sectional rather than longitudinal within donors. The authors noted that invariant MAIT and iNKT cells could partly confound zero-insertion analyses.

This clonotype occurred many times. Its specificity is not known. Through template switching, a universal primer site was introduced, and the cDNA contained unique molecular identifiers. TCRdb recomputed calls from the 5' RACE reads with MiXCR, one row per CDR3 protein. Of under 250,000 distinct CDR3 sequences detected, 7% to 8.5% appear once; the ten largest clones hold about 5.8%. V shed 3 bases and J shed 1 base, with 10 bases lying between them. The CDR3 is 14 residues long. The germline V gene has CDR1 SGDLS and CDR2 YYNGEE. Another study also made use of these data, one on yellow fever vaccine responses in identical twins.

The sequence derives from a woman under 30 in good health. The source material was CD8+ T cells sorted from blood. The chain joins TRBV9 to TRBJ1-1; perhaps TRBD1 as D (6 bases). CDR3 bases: TGTGCCAGCAGCGCCTCGACAGGGAACACTGAAGCTTTCTTT. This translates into CASSASTGNTEAFF.